This TCR beta chain was sequenced for a study of Graves' ophthalmopathy and Graves' hyperthyroidism. RNA transcripts were the source from which TCR beta CDR3 regions were amplified. Following a first-round RT-PCR that used HTBI primers, a second-round multiplex PCR was carried out. From the multiplex PCR reads, TCRdb called clonotypes with MiXCR, one entry per CDR3 protein. The sample yields 500,000 to 700,000 distinct CDR3 sequences, 22% seen once. The CDR3 is made up of 15 amino acids. V shed 5 bases and J 10 bases; nucleotides not matched to a gene: 9. This clonotype was counted many times. J is TRBJ1-6 and V is TRBV12-3 or TRBV12-4, with 9 bases that match TRBD1. This TCR came from a woman between 18 and 30 years old with stable Graves' hyperthyroidism. Some clones in this sample may be carry-over from other donors' samples. Sequencing input: peripheral blood. CDR3 nucleotide sequence: TGTGCCAGCAGTCCGTGGGACAGGGAAGCCTCACCCCTCCACTTT. Its translation: CASSPWDREASPLHF.